The clone carrying this T cell receptor (beta chain) was recorded at least ten times. The data stem from a study of early T cells in non-severe SARS-CoV-2 infection. TCRdb reprocessed the 5' RACE reads with MiXCR, giving one entry per CDR3 protein. The table records almost 30,000 distinct CDR3 sequences, under 6% of them present only once. The source material was whole blood. This clonotype originated in an adult who was a healthcare worker with PCR-confirmed SARS-CoV-2 infection or an uninfected control (not recorded which).

CDR3 DNA sequence: TGTGCCAGCAGCTTAGTGGTGAGCGGGCTATACGAGCAGTACTTC. This encodes CASSLVVSGLYEQYF. The rearrangement joins TRBV7-2 to TRBJ2-7; weak D call: TRBD2 (6 bases). The CDR3 loop spans 15 amino acids. Germline CDR1 SGHTA, CDR2 FQGNSA. V was pared by 1 base and J by 4 bases, with 14 bases between.